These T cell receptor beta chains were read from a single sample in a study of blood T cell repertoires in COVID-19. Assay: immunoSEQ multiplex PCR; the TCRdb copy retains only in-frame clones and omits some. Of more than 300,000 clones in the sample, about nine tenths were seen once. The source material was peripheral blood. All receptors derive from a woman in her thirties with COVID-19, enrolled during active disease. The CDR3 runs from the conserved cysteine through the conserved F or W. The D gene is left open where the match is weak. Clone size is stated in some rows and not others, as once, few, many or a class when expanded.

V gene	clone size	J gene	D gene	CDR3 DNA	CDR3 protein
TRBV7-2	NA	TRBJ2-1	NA	TGTGCCAGCAGCTTCCCTCCAAGGGGCTCCTACAATGAGCAGTTCTTC	CASSFPPRGSYNEQFF
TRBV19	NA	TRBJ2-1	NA	TGTGCCAGTAGCCCTTGGGGCGGGGCTGGCTACAATGAGCAGTTCTTC	CASSPWGGAGYNEQFF
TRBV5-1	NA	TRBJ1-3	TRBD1	TGCGCCAGCAGCCGGCGCCCCGGACAGGAGAGAGATGAAGGAAACACCATATATTTT	CASSRRPGQERDEGNTIYF
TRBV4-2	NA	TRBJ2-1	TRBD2	TGTGCCAGCAGCCAAGGGCGGGGGGCCGCCCACAATGAGCAGTTCTTC	CASSQGRGAAHNEQFF
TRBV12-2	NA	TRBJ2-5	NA	TGTGCAAGTCGCTCGCAACCCGGGACTAGGGCCTCCCAAGAGACCCAGTACTTC	CASRSQPGTRASQETQYF
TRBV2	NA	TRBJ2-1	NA	TGTGCCAACGAATTGTTACGTGGCAGTGAGCAGTTCTTC	CANELLRGSEQFF
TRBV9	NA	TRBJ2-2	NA	TGTGCCAGCAGCGTTACTAGGGGGACCGCGAACACCGGGGAGCTGTTTTTT	CASSVTRGTANTGELFF
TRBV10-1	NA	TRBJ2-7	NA	TGCGCCAGCGCGGGACAGCTATCCTACGAGCAGTACTTC	CASAGQLSYEQYF
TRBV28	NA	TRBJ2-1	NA	TGTGCCAGCAGCCACGGGTTCCTAGCAGACAATGAGCAGTTCTTC	CASSHGFLADNEQFF
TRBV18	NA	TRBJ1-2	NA	TGTGCCAGCTCACGCGGACAGTCTAACTATGGCTACACCTTC	CASSRGQSNYGYTF
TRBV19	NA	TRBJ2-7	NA	TGTGCCAGTAGCCCCGGGGGTCGGACAGGAAGCTCCTACGAGCAGTACTTC	CASSPGGRTGSSYEQYF
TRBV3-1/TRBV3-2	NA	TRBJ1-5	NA	TGTGCCAGCAGTCTCCCAGGGAGCAATCAGCCCCAGCATTTT	CASSLPGSNQPQHF
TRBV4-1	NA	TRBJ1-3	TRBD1	TGCGCCAGCAGCCACCACAGGGGTCCAGACATATATTTT	CASSHHRGPDIYF
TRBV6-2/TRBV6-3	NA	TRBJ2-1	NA	TGTGCCAGCAGCGCCCTGGGGGGGGCGTCATTTTACAATGAGCAGTTCTTC	CASSALGGASFYNEQFF
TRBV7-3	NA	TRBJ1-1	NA	TGTGCCAGCGCCTCGGGTGGGAACACTGAAGCTTTCTTT	CASASGGNTEAFF
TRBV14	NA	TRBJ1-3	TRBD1	TGTGCCAGCAGCCAACCCTCCTTCCGGGACAGCCGGCCTTCCATATATTTT	CASSQPSFRDSRPSIYF
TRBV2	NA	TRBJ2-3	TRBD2	TGTGCCAGCCCGACCCGGACTAGCGGGGGGGTGACAGATACGCAGTATTTT	CASPTRTSGGVTDTQYF
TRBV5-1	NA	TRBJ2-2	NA	TGCGCCAGCAGCCGGGACTCCTACACCGGGGAGCTGTTTTTT	CASSRDSYTGELFF
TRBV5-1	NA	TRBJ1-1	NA	TGCGCCAGCAGCCACGACAGTGAAGCTTTCTTT	CASSHDSEAFF
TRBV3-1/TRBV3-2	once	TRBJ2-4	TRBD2	TGTGCCAGCAGCCCTCCTAGCGGGGTAGCCAAAAACATTCAGTACTTC	CASSPPSGVAKNIQYF
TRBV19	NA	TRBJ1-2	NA	TGTGCCAGTAGGGAGACAGGCAGACATTTTAACTATGGCTACACCTTC	CASRETGRHFNYGYTF
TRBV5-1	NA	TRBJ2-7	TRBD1	TGCGCCAGCAGCCGGGACAGGGGCTCCTACGAGCAGTACTTC	CASSRDRGSYEQYF
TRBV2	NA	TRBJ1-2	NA	TGTGCCAGCAGGAGTGAGGGAGGGTATGGCTACACCTTC	CASRSEGGYGYTF
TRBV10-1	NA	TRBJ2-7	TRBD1	TGCGCCAGCCGGACAGGGGTCCCTTACGAGCAGTACTTC	CASRTGVPYEQYF
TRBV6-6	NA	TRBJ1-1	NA	TGTGCCAGCAGTTACAAATCTGAGGGAGATAAAGCTTTCTTT	CASSYKSEGDKAFF
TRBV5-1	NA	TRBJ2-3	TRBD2	TGCGCCAGCAGCACTGGCGGGGGGTCTAGCACAGATACGCAGTATTTT	CASSTGGGSSTDTQYF
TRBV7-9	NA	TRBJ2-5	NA	TGTGCCAGCAGCTTAGCCCCCACAGGCGTTGTGGAGACCCAGTACTTC	CASSLAPTGVVETQYF
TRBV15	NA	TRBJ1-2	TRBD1	TGTGCCACCAGCAGCTGGGACAGGGGAGGGGGCTACACCTTC	CATSSWDRGGGYTF
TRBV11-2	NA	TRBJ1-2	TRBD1	TGTGCCAGCAGCACAGGACAGGGACGACTCTATGGCTACACCTTC	CASSTGQGRLYGYTF
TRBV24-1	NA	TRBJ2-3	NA	TGTGCCACCAGTGATTTGAACTCCGCGGGGCAGTATTTT	CATSDLNSAGQYF
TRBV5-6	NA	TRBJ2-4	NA	TGTGCCAGCAGCTTGGAGGGCAGGGGCGCGGGTATTCAGTACTTC	CASSLEGRGAGIQYF
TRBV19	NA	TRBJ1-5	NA	TGTGCCAGTAGTATTGGTACAGGTTTCGATCAGCCCCAGCATTTT	CASSIGTGFDQPQHF
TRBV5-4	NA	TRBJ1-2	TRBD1	TGTGCCAGCAGCCAGGACAGGGGGGGTGGCTACACCTTC	CASSQDRGGGYTF
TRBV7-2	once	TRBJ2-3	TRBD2	TGTGCCAGCAGCTCTCTAGCGGGAACCACAGATACGCAGTATTTT	CASSSLAGTTDTQYF
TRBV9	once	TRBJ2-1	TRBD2	TGTGCCAGCAGCCAAGCGGGGGGGCCTTACAATGAGCAGTTCTTC	CASSQAGGPYNEQFF
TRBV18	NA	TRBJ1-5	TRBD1	TGTGCCAGCTCTCCCGACAGGGGGCAGCCCCAGCATTTT	CASSPDRGQPQHF
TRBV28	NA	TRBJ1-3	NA	TGTGCCAGCAGTACAGGTGGAAACACCATATATTTT	CASSTGGNTIYF